Listed here are 8 T cell receptor beta chains from one sample, sequenced in a study of regulatory T cells in long-lasting Graves disease. Sample time point: newly diagnosed GD, antithyroid drugs for less than 3 months. RNA isolated from PBMCs was used to make the TCR library. Arm-PCR of CDR3 regions and iRepertoire HTBI primers were used to build TCR beta libraries. TCRdb re-called the multiplex PCR reads through MiXCR, storing one row per CDR3 protein. The table records 530,000 or so distinct CDR3 sequences, roughly 13% of them present only once. This sample was also put to use in a study of T cells in Graves' hyperthyroidism and ophthalmopathy.

The sequencing used peripheral blood mononuclear cells (PBMCs), collected at new diagnosis, from a patient treated with antithyroid drugs. These receptors all come from a young man with Graves disease.

This clonotype was recorded many times. The rearrangement links TRBV18 to TRBJ2-1; 8 bases line up with TRBD2. Trimming took 4 bases from V and 7 from J; bases not matched to a gene: 6. The length of the CDR3 is 14 residues. The germline gives CDR1 KGHSH, CDR2 LQKENI. The CDR3 DNA follows: TGTGCCAGCTCACGGACTAGCCTGACAAATGAGCAGTTCTTC. This sequence encodes CASSRTSLTNEQFF.

This clonotype showed up many times. The chain has TRBV27 and TRBJ1-5; D is possibly TRBD1 (6 bases). This CDR3 contains 16 residues. The germline V gene has CDR1 MNHEY and CDR2 SMNVEV (reference sequence). With 3 bases removed from V and 3 bases from J, the gap between germline ends came to 15 bases. In DNA, the CDR3 is TGTGCCAGCAGTTTCACGGGGGGGCAGCCCAATCAGCCCCAGCATTTT. Translating it yields CASSFTGGQPNQPQHF.

This clonotype appeared many times. The genes are TRBV6-1 and TRBJ2-7; 8 bases line up with TRBD2. The CDR3 spans 13 residues. CDR1 and CDR2 (germline): MNHNS, SASEGT. After removal of 8 bases from V and 2 bases from J, the junction contained 5 bases not matched to a gene. The CDR3 is CASESGSTYEQYF. The CDR3 DNA sequence: TGTGCCAGCGAGAGCGGGAGTACCTACGAGCAGTACTTC.

The genes are TRBV12-3 or TRBV12-4 and TRBJ2-1, with TRBD2 as a possible D gene (5 bases). The end of the DNA is better explained by TRBJ2-5, so the J call may be wrong. This CDR3 spans 14 amino acids. The CDR3 spells CASSSWHERETQYF. The CDR3, as DNA: TGTGCCAGCAGTTCGTGGCACGAGCGGGAGACCCAGTACTTC.

This clonotype was observed at least ten times. A read error may produce the germline difference seen at one junction end. The rearrangement uses TRBV5-1 and TRBJ2-3; TRBD1 might be the D (5 bases). The length of the CDR3 is 20 residues. Germline values: CDR1 SGHRS, CDR2 YFSETQ. The CDR3 sequence is CASSTYPPGPQTRGTGTQYF. CDR3 nucleotides: TGCGCCAGCAGCACCTATCCTCCGGGCCCTCAAACCCGAGGCACAGGTACGCAGTATTTT. The whole variable domain, remainder taken from reference TRBV5-1 and TRBJ2-3, is KAGVTQTPRYLIKTRGQQVTLSCSPISGHRSVSWYQQTPGQGLQFLFEYFSETQRNKGNFPGRFSGRQFSNSRSEMNVSTLELGDSALYLCASSTYPPGPQTRGTGTQYFGPGTRLTVL.

This clonotype has a handful of counts. A much larger clone differs from this one at a single base, so this may be a read error. The genes are TRBV2 and TRBJ2-1; 9 nucleotides line up with TRBD2. CDR3 length: 12 residues. Germline V gene data show CDR1 as SNHLY and CDR2 as FYNNEI. The DNA of the CDR3 is TGTGCCAGCAGGGGACTAGCAGCTGAGCGGTTCTTC. It translates to CASRGLAAERFF.

This clonotype was counted many times. The chain carries TRBV6-1 and TRBJ1-6; 7 bases are a match to TRBD1. Germline V gene data show CDR1 as MNHNS and CDR2 as SASEGT. V dropped 7 bases and J dropped 7; count of bases not matched to a gene: 7. This CDR3 region has 14 residues. The CDR3 protein is CASKSGTVNSPLHF. The CDR3 DNA reads as TGTGCCAGCAAATCCGGGACAGTCAATTCACCCCTCCACTTT.

The CDR3 region has the DNA TGTGCCAGCTCACCACGTGGGGGACAGAACACTGAAGCTTTCTTT. Translation: CASSPRGGQNTEAFF. The rearrangement links TRBV18 to TRBJ1-1, with a weak D call TRBD1 (6 bases). The CDR3 length is 15 residues. Trimming removed 1 base from V and 1 base from J, with 10 bases in between. Germline CDR1 and CDR2: KGHSH and LQKENI.